These 27 T cell receptor beta chains share one sample of origin, sequenced in a study of cytomegalovirus exposure and HLA in healthy donors. PCR amplification relied on 60 Vbeta primers (plus 13 Jbeta primers). This table comes from immunoSEQ multiplex PCR, and its TCRdb copy is limited to in-frame clones, with some not included. The sample has about 150,000 clones; 75% to 85% are singletons. The sequenced sample was PBMCs. The receptors stem from a man aged 25 to 40 in good health and CMV-seropositive.

This clone was seen a handful of times. V gene TRBV5-6 combines with J gene TRBJ1-1; possibly TRBD1 for D (6 bases). The CDR3 covers 14 residues. The germline V and J ends were trimmed by 3 bases and 11 bases, with 20 bases remaining between them. The germline V gene encodes CDR1 SGHDT and CDR2 YYEEEE. The CDR3 bases are TGTGCCAGCAGCTCCCCGGGGGGGGCGCGTAGTGCTTTCTTT. Its translation is CASSSPGGARSAFF. Full variable domain (rest looked up from reference TRBV5-6 and TRBJ1-1): DAGVTQSPTHLIKTRGQQVTLRCSPKSGHDTVSWYQQALGQGPQFIFQYYEEEERQRGNFPDRFSGHQFPNYSSELNVNALLLGDSALYLCASSSPGGARSAFFGQGTRLTVV.

This chain uses TRBV9 with TRBJ2-5; 10 positions agree with TRBD2. Germline V CDR1 and CDR2: SGDLS, YYNGEE. V was clipped by 0 bases and J by 2 bases; unmatched bases: 1. This CDR3 is 15 amino acids long. The CDR3 DNA is TGTGCCAGCAGCGTAGTAGCGGGGGGACAAGAGACCCAGTACTTC. Its translation: CASSVVAGGQETQYF.

V is TRBV18 and J is TRBJ1-2; D not resolved. Germline V CDR1 and CDR2: KGHSH, LQKENI. This CDR3 has 13 amino acids. Trimming left V 5 bases short and J 3 bases short, with 10 bases between. CDR3 amino acids: CASSGEIDYGYTF. CDR3 DNA sequence: TGTGCCAGCTCAGGGGAGATCGACTATGGCTACACCTTC.

The chain uses TRBV7-2 and TRBJ1-1, with a tentative D call TRBD1 (6 bases). Germline V gives CDR1 SGHTA, CDR2 FQGNSA. The CDR3 spans 13 residues. Trimming removed 7 bases at V and 1 base at J, with 10 bases between. CDR3 sequence (DNA): TGTGCCAGCAAAGGACAGCCGAACACTGAAGCTTTCTTT. Amino acids: CASKGQPNTEAFF.

The chain carries TRBV18 and TRBJ1-3; TRBD1 agrees at 9 bases. The V segment lost 0 bases and the J segment 5 bases; nucleotides outside the gene matches: 5. CDR1 and CDR2 from the germline V gene are KGHSH and LQKENI. CDR3 size: 16 residues. The CDR3: CASSPPGTGRRNTIYF. The CDR3 region has the DNA TGTGCCAGCTCACCACCCGGGACAGGGCGAAGAAACACCATATATTTT.

The chain employs TRBV18 and TRBJ1-6; 7 positions agree with TRBD1. CDR1 and CDR2 from the germline V gene are KGHSH and LQKENI. Trimming at V came to 3 bases and at J to 8 bases, leaving 1 base not matched to a gene. CDR3 length: 13 residues. CDR3 region: CASSPGTDSPLHF. DNA of the CDR3: TGTGCCAGCTCACCCGGGACAGATTCACCCCTCCACTTT.

The chain employs TRBV7-2 and TRBJ2-3; 7 positions match TRBD2. The V gene end was trimmed by 5 bases and the J gene end by 1 base; junction bases not matched to a gene: 12. This CDR3 comprises 17 residues. Per germline, CDR1 SGHTA and CDR2 FQGNSA. The CDR3: CASSTYPSGSGTDTQYF. CDR3 sequence (DNA): TGTGCCAGCAGCACCTACCCTAGCGGTTCCGGCACAGATACGCAGTATTTT.

This clone was observed a handful of times. The chain carries TRBV28 and TRBJ2-1; D gene uncertain. V was shortened by 7 bases and J by 8 bases, with 9 bases between the two germline ends. The CDR3 has 11 residues. Germline assignment: CDR1 MDHEN and CDR2 SYDVKM. The CDR3 loop reads CASTFEHEQFF. The CDR3 DNA is TGTGCCAGCACTTTCGAGCATGAGCAGTTCTTC. Using reference TRBV28 and TRBJ2-1 for the parts outside the CDR3, the full variable domain is DVKVTQSSRYLVKRTGEKVFLECVQDMDHENMFWYRQDPGLGLRLIYFSYDVKMKEKGDIPEGYSVSREKKERFSLILESASTNQTSMYLCASTFEHEQFFGPGTRLTVL.

V and J are TRBV4-1 and TRBJ1-6, with no clear D. The CDR3 totals 16 residues. Germline V gene lookup returns CDR1 MGHRA and CDR2 YSYEKL. V shed 0 bases and J shed 0 bases, with 6 bases lying between them. The CDR3 sequence is CASSQDLSSYNSPLHF. The CDR3 DNA is TGCGCCAGCAGCCAAGATTTGAGCTCCTATAATTCACCCCTCCACTTT.

The chain couples TRBV30 to TRBJ1-5, with D possibly matching TRBD1 (6 bases). V was shortened by 1 base and J by 2 bases, with 9 bases between the two germline ends. The V gene's germline CDR1 is GTSNPN and CDR2 SVGIG (reference sequence). This CDR3 region has 14 residues. The CDR3 sequence is CAWSGRGRNQPQHF. The CDR3 region has the DNA TGTGCCTGGAGTGGCAGGGGACGCAATCAGCCCCAGCATTTT.

This chain joins TRBV6-5 and TRBJ1-4; 7 bases are shared with TRBD1. Per germline, CDR1 MNHEY and CDR2 SVGAGI. Trimming cost V 4 bases and J 8 bases; bases outside gene matches: 10. This CDR3 has 15 amino acids. CDR3 loop: CASSCSSQGGEKLFF. The CDR3 coding sequence is TGTGCCAGCAGTTGCTCGAGCCAGGGGGGAGAAAAACTGTTTTTT.

The chain employs TRBV4-3 and TRBJ2-5; 13 positions agree with TRBD2. The J segment lost 5 bases and the V segment lost 1 base, leaving 4 bases of the junction unmatched. The CDR3 length is 16 residues. Germline V gene lookup returns CDR1 LGHNA and CDR2 YSLEER. The CDR3 DNA reads as TGCGCCAGCAGCCAAGGAGGGACTAGCGGGGCTGAGACCCAGTACTTC. Its translation is CASSQGGTSGAETQYF.

The V call is TRBV7-6, the J call TRBJ1-3, with TRBD1 matching over 7 bases. Losses at the gene ends were 6 bases for V and 7 bases for J; bases not matched to a gene: 6. The CDR3 totals 13 residues. Germline CDR1 reads SGHVS; CDR2 reads FNYEAQ. The CDR3 DNA reads as TGTGCCAGCAGAACCCGACAGGGCAACACCATATATTTT. Protein sequence: CASRTRQGNTIYF.

The chain uses TRBV2 and TRBJ2-2; TRBD1 matches 10 bases. There are 15 residues in the CDR3. The germline V gene encodes CDR1 SNHLY and CDR2 FYNNEI. V gave up 6 bases and J gave up 5 bases; unmatched junction bases: 6. As DNA, the CDR3 is TGTGCCAGCAGGGGACAGGGGAGAAGGACCGGGGAGCTGTTTTTT. It codes for CASRGQGRRTGELFF.

This chain joins TRBV2 and TRBJ2-6, with unresolved D. Germline V gene sequence: CDR1 SNHLY, CDR2 FYNNEI. V dropped 11 bases and J dropped 0 bases, with 11 bases sitting between them. This CDR3 spans 14 amino acids. The CDR3 region is CARQANSGANVLTF. DNA for the CDR3: TGTGCCCGCCAGGCCAACTCTGGGGCCAACGTCCTGACTTTC.

The V call is TRBV7-3, the J call TRBJ2-7, with 8 bases that match TRBD2. The CDR3 has 14 amino acids. J was trimmed by 5 bases and V by 3 bases; bases with no gene match: 6. Germline CDR1 and CDR2: SGHTA and FQGTGA. The CDR3 is CASSLGSGRDEQYF. DNA for the CDR3: TGTGCCAGCAGCTTGGGAAGCGGGAGAGACGAGCAGTACTTC.

This clone was observed a handful of times. V is TRBV2 and J is TRBJ2-1; 11 bases line up with TRBD2. The germline gives CDR1 SNHLY, CDR2 FYNNEI. The CDR3 has 17 residues. J was trimmed by 3 bases and V by 2 bases; bases with no gene match: 6. In DNA form, the CDR3 reads TGTGCCAGCAGTGAATGGGCTAGCGGGGGGAACTACAATGAGCAGTTCTTC. Translated, it gives CASSEWASGGNYNEQFF.

This rearrangement joins TRBV7-9 to TRBJ1-1, with D uncertain. CDR1 SEHNR and CDR2 FQNEAQ come from the germline V gene (reference sequence). This CDR3 spans 13 amino acids. Trimming removed 4 bases from V and 0 bases from J, with 6 bases in between. The CDR3 region is CASSSYLNTEAFF. The CDR3 DNA follows: TGTGCCAGCAGCTCCTACTTGAACACTGAAGCTTTCTTT.

This clone was recorded a few times. The chain couples TRBV6-5 to TRBJ2-7; TRBD1 might be the D (7 bases). The CDR3 loop spans 15 amino acids. V lost 6 bases, J lost 9 bases, and 24 bases lay in between. Germline V gene data show CDR1 as MNHEY and CDR2 as SVGAGI. CDR3 nucleotides: TGTGCCAGCAGCCCGGGGGACAGCAGCTCTGTGGTGCAGTACTTC. Its protein is CASSPGDSSSVVQYF.

This chain joins TRBV5-1 and TRBJ1-1, with 8 bases identical to TRBD1. Looked up from germline, CDR1 is SGHRS and CDR2 is YFSETQ. Losses at the gene ends were 5 bases for V and 3 bases for J; bases not matched to a gene: 6. There are 14 residues in the CDR3. Here the CDR3 reads CASRGGQEYTEAFF. The CDR3 DNA reads TGCGCCAGCAGGGGGGGACAGGAATACACTGAAGCTTTCTTT.

The chain couples TRBV5-1 to TRBJ1-1; weak D call: TRBD1 (6 bases). CDR1 and CDR2 (germline): SGHRS, YFSETQ. V was trimmed by 8 bases and J by 2 bases, leaving 10 bases between them. There are 12 residues in the CDR3. In DNA form, the CDR3 reads TGCGCCAGTCAACAGGGAAACACTGAAGCTTTCTTT. This codes for CASQQGNTEAFF.

The rearrangement links TRBV7-8 to TRBJ2-1, with 15 bases matching TRBD2. The germline gives CDR1 SGHVS, CDR2 FQNEAQ. The CDR3 is made up of 16 amino acids. Germline trimming cut 1 base from V and 6 bases from J; bases unmatched to any gene: 1. The DNA for the CDR3 is TGTGCCAGCAGCTTAGGGACTAGCGGGGGGGCCAATGAGCAGTTCTTC. Protein: CASSLGTSGGANEQFF. The whole variable domain, remainder taken from reference TRBV7-8 and TRBJ2-1, is GAGVSQSPRYKVAKRGQDVALRCDPISGHVSLFWYQQALGQGPEFLTYFQNEAQLDKSGLPSDRFFAERPEGSVSTLKIQRTQQEDSAVYLCASSLGTSGGANEQFFGPGTRLTVL.

CDR3 in amino acids: CASSVDAGGLMSGNTIYF. DNA for the CDR3: TGTGCCAGCAGCGTAGATGCAGGGGGCCTAATGTCTGGAAACACCATATATTTT. The chain has TRBV9 and TRBJ1-3; 8 bases line up with TRBD1. This CDR3 contains 18 residues. Looked up from germline, CDR1 is SGDLS and CDR2 is YYNGEE. V lost 0 bases, J lost 1 base, and 9 bases stayed unmatched. Combining the CDR3 with reference TRBV9 and TRBJ1-3 gives the whole variable domain DSGVTQTPKHLITATGQRVTLRCSPRSGDLSVYWYQQSLDQGLQFLIQYYNGEERAKGNILERFSAQQFPDLHSELNLSSLELGDSALYFCASSVDAGGLMSGNTIYFGEGSWLTVV.

DNA for the CDR3: TGTGCCAGCAGCCCCCTAGCGGGGGCAAACAATGAGCAGTTCTTC. Translating gives CASSPLAGANNEQFF. The chain is built from TRBV9 and TRBJ2-1; 10 bases align to TRBD2. Germline V gene sequence: CDR1 SGDLS, CDR2 YYNGEE. V trimming: 4 bases; J trimming: 5 bases; junction bases outside the gene matches: 6. The CDR3 length is 15 residues. Full variable domain (outside the CDR3, taken from reference TRBV9 and TRBJ2-1): DSGVTQTPKHLITATGQRVTLRCSPRSGDLSVYWYQQSLDQGLQFLIQYYNGEERAKGNILERFSAQQFPDLHSELNLSSLELGDSALYFCASSPLAGANNEQFFGPGTRLTVL.

The chain has TRBV27 and TRBJ1-3, with D possibly TRBD1 on 6 matching bases. Germline V gene data show CDR1 as MNHEY and CDR2 as SMNVEV (reference sequence). V was cut by 4 bases and J by 2 bases, with 12 bases left in between. The CDR3 sequence is 15 residues long. CDR3 DNA: TGTGCCAGCAGTTCCAGACAGGACGCTGGAAACACCATATATTTT. Protein sequence: CASSSRQDAGNTIYF.

This sequence joins TRBV12-5 and TRBJ2-7; weak D call: TRBD1 (5 bases). CDR1 LGHNT and CDR2 FRNRAP come from the germline V gene. Trimming shortened V by 6 bases and J by 5 bases, and 8 bases separated the two germline ends. There are 11 residues in the CDR3. The CDR3 coding sequence is TGTGCTAGTGGCTGGGGCAACGAGCAGTACTTC. Translation gives CASGWGNEQYF.

The J gene is TRBJ2-7, the V gene TRBV7-9; 8 nucleotides line up with TRBD1. From germline, CDR1 is SEHNR and CDR2 FQNEAQ (reference sequence). There are 15 residues in the CDR3. Losses at the gene ends were 3 bases for V and 3 bases for J; bases not matched to a gene: 7. Here the CDR3 reads CASSFGQGINYEQYF. The DNA of the CDR3 is TGTGCCAGCAGCTTCGGACAGGGAATCAACTACGAGCAGTACTTC.